This TCR beta chain was sequenced during a study of blood T cell repertoires in COVID-19. Across the whole study: COVID-19 samples from acute and convalescent phases originated in the United States, Italy and Spain. The analysed material was cDNA or gDNA that came from T cells, B-cell-depleted T cells, or PBMCs.

CDR3 length: 16 amino acids. Per germline, CDR1 ENHRY and CDR2 SYGVKD. V was trimmed by 1 base and J by 0 bases, leaving 12 bases between them. How the authors handled the data: Estimation of nucleated cell counts was performed using reference gene primer amplification. Sequenced by immunoSEQ multiplex PCR; TCRdb stores in-frame clones only, minus some. V, J and clone size derive from that table, while D and trimming were established from the DNA sequence. The sample carries 140,000 or so clones, around 90% recorded once. The sequenced material came from peripheral blood. The chain has TRBV10-3 and TRBJ1-2; D is unclear. The source is a man between 70 and 80 years old with acute or convalescent COVID-19. CDR3 DNA sequence: TGTGCCATCAGTGAGTTGGGTGACTTAGCTAACTATGGCTACACCTTC. Amino acid sequence: CAISELGDLANYGYTF.